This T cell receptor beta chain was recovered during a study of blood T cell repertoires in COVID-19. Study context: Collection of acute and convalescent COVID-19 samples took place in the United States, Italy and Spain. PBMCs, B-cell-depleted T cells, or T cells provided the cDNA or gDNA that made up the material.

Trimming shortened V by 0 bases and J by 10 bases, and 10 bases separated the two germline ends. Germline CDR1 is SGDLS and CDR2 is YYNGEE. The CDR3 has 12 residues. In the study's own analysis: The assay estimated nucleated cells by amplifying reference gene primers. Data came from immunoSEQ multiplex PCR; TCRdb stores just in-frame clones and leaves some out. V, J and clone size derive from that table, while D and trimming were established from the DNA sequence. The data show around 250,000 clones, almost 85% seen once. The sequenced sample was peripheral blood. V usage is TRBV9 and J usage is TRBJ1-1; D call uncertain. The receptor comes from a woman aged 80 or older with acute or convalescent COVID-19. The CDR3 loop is CASSVVGGGAFF. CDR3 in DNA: TGTGCCAGCAGCGTAGTGGGCGGAGGAGCTTTCTTT.